This TCR beta chain was captured by sequencing in a study of T cells after posttransplantation cyclophosphamide. Measured with immunoSEQ multiplex PCR; TCRdb has only the in-frame clones, and not every one. The sample consists of tens of thousands of clones, 80% to 95% of them appearing once. Points on this clone: Antigen specificity is unknown.

Germline CDR1 is SGHAT and CDR2 is FQNNGV. CDR3 length: 14 residues. The germline V and J ends were trimmed by 5 bases and 1 base, with 11 bases remaining between them. Study-wide points: Recipient CMV seropositivity and CMV reactivation strongly tracked TRB clonality. Blood and skin or GI T cell repertoires showed limited TRB overlap.

The sequence was collected from a woman aged 25 to 45 in good health and a related stem cell transplant donor. V and J are TRBV11-2 and TRBJ1-1; possible D gene TRBD1, 5 bases. Material for sequencing was PBMCs. This CDR3 reads CASSKSTGNTEAFF. Written as DNA, the CDR3 is TGTGCCAGCAGCAAGTCCACAGGGAACACTGAAGCTTTCTTT.